Reported below is one T cell receptor beta chain. TCRdb processed the 5' RACE reads anew with MiXCR; each CDR3 protein has one entry. Altogether some 590,000 distinct CDR3 sequences are present, just under 10% being singletons, with the ten largest covering 2.5% to 3.5%. This specimen belongs to a study of identical twins. V was clipped by 3 bases and J by 8 bases; unmatched bases: 8. Germline V gives CDR1 LNHNV, CDR2 YYDKDF (reference sequence). The CDR3 loop spans 15 amino acids. This sample was also put to use in a study of yellow fever vaccine responses in identical twins.

The chain joins TRBV15 to TRBJ2-1; TRBD2 matches at 9 bases. The specimen sequenced was PBMCs. The clonotype comes from a woman in her late teens or twenties in good health. The chain's CDR3 is CATSSPRGGADEQFF. For the CDR3, the DNA is TGTGCCACCAGCAGCCCCCGCGGGGGGGCGGATGAGCAGTTCTTC. Supplemented by reference TRBV15 and TRBJ2-1, the full variable domain reads DAMVIQNPRYQVTQFGKPVTLSCSQTLNHNVMYWYQQKSSQAPKLLFHYYDKDFNNEADTPDNFQSRRPNTSFCFLDIRSPGLGDTAMYLCATSSPRGGADEQFFGPGTRLTVL.